The clone carrying this T cell receptor beta chain was recorded a few times. RNA from PBMCs was the source of the TCR library. TCRdb re-derived calls from the reads in MiXCR, one entry per CDR3 protein. Of roughly 420 distinct CDR3 sequences listed, roughly 60% were seen once; the top ten hold less than 55%. CDR3 size: 17 residues. After removal of 6 bases from V and 4 bases from J, the junction contained 13 bases not matched to a gene. CDR1 and CDR2 from the germline V gene are SGHTA and FQGTGA. The data are from a study of regulatory T cells in long-lasting Graves disease. This chain joins TRBV7-3 and TRBJ2-5, with TRBD1 matching over 11 bases. The material was peripheral blood mononuclear cells (PBMCs), obtained with antithyroid drug treatment, in newly diagnosed or persistent Graves disease (not recorded which). The clonotype was recovered from a female donor with Graves disease. The CDR3 spells CASSLGTGGPRVETQYF. DNA of the CDR3: TGTGCCAGCAGTCTCGGGACAGGGGGACCAAGAGTAGAGACCCAGTACTTC.